These T cell receptor beta chains were read from a single sample in a study of blood T cell repertoires in COVID-19. Libraries were prepared by immunoSEQ multiplex PCR; TCRdb keeps only in-frame clonotypes and omits some of them. The sample shows 95,000 to 150,000 clones, 80% to 90% of them seen only once. The sample taken for sequencing was peripheral blood. These receptors all come from a man older than 75 with active or convalescent COVID-19. Each CDR3 is given without its conserved first and last residue. D genes are given only for firm matches. Clone size is shown for a subset of rows, as once, few, many or a class of expanded clone.

TRBV4-1 | - | - | ASSQDSAGLQPQH
TRBV9 | TRBD2 | - | ASSPPGRGGSYNEQF
TRBV6-4 | - | once | AISPGEANEKLF
TRBV4-3 | TRBD2 | few | ASSQDGGSSYNEQF
TRBV6-5 | - | - | ASSFQGFDEQF
TRBV25-1 | - | - | ASSVRDSTDTQY
TRBV27 | - | once | ASRDRYYGYT
TRBV6-6 | TRBD1 | - | ASSYSTGGFSYEQY
TRBV10-3 | TRBD1 | - | AITESGTGDSPLH
TRBV4-1 | - | few | ASSPSTLTSTDTQY
TRBV6-1 | TRBD1 | - | ASSDSQGADTQY
TRBV18 | - | - | ASSQGAEVMEQY
TRBV7-9 | - | - | ASRRVGSTDTQY
TRBV6-2/TRBV6-3 | - | - | ASSSSDTQY
TRBV19 | TRBD1 | - | ASSIGQANSPLH
TRBV7-2 | TRBD2 | few | ASSLGLAGAEQY
TRBV4-3 | - | - | ASSPYVFTGPYGYT
TRBV11-3 | - | - | ASSLGGSQETQY
TRBV6-5 | TRBD1 | - | ASSHRGGGYT
TRBV5-1 | - | - | ASRAGQTTGELF
TRBV11-2 | TRBD2 | - | ASSTLKRGPYNEQF
TRBV12-3/TRBV12-4 | - | - | ASGGAKLETQY
TRBV11-2 | TRBD2 | - | ASSSTSGSYEQY
TRBV12-5 | - | - | ASDLRQDGHNSPLH
TRBV12-3/TRBV12-4 | - | - | ASSLGGRDTQY
TRBV27 | - | once | ASSPGQTNTEAF
TRBV6-5 | TRBD1 | - | ASSRVGQGNSPLH
TRBV25-1 | TRBD2 | - | ASSGRTSGGSYEQY
TRBV7-9 | - | - | ASSRGQIGEQY
TRBV7-2 | TRBD1 | - | ASSSDRGGYGYT
TRBV6-1 | - | - | ASSEAGSYNEQF
TRBV7-2 | - | - | ASTQYSYNEQF
TRBV5-1 | TRBD1 | - | ASSPDREGSPLH
TRBV7-9 | - | - | ASSLIVGTDTQY
TRBV15 | TRBD2 | - | ATSRDVGGGAYNEQF
TRBV4-1 | TRBD1 | - | ASSLDRGLGYT
TRBV7-9 | TRBD2 | once | ASSPYSGGTQVDTQY
TRBV6-5 | TRBD2 | - | ASRTGLADYNEQF
TRBV7-9 | - | - | ASSPTDTQY
TRBV11-1 | TRBD1 | few | ASSSTGGAPYGYT
TRBV2 | - | - | ASSAVYSNQPQH
TRBV7-2 | TRBD2 | once | ASSTSGGPYNEQF
TRBV4-3 | TRBD2 | - | ASSQEAGLTDTQY
TRBV3-1/TRBV3-2 | TRBD1 | - | ASSQGSGGAGGFGYT
TRBV7-2 | - | - | ASSAQGGDTQY
TRBV7-2 | TRBD2 | - | ASSFRTSGREQF
TRBV28 | TRBD1 | - | ASTTGGATLEDGYT
TRBV11-2 | - | few | ASSLGGGKNIQY
TRBV9 | TRBD1 | few | ASSQGQGANSPLH